A single sample gave rise to the 20 T cell receptor beta chains below, sequenced in a study of shared clonotypes between healthy human individuals. Using immunoSEQ multiplex PCR, the repertoire was profiled, and TCRdb retains in-frame clones only, with some absent. The sample holds about 2.5 million clones, 85% to 95% seen once. What was sequenced was naive CD4+ T cells from PBMCs. Subset here: CD45RA+ positively selected. These receptors all come from a man younger than 35 in good health. Some clones in this sample may be carry-over from other donors' samples.

J is TRBJ2-7 and V is TRBV28; 7 bases match TRBD2. CDR1 is MDHEN and CDR2 is SYDVKM in the germline V gene. With 7 bases clipped from V and 8 bases from J, the junction kept 8 bases outside the gene matches. The CDR3 length is 12 residues. CDR3 coding DNA: TGTGCCAGCACCAGCGGGAACGTTAAGCAGTACTTC. It codes for CASTSGNVKQYF.

The chain has TRBV6-5 and TRBJ2-5; 9 bases are shared with TRBD1. The CDR3 is made up of 14 amino acids. CDR1 and CDR2 (germline): MNHEY, SVGAGI. V lost 6 bases, J lost 5 bases, and 7 bases stayed unmatched. The CDR3 region is CASRLQGARETQYF. Here the CDR3 DNA reads TGTGCCAGCAGATTACAGGGGGCGCGGGAGACCCAGTACTTC.

The chain links TRBV30 to TRBJ1-5; D possibly corresponds to TRBD1 (6 bases). CDR3 length: 13 amino acids. Germline V gene sequence: CDR1 GTSNPN, CDR2 SVGIG (reference sequence). With 3 bases removed from V and 4 bases from J, the gap between germline ends came to 10 bases. This CDR3 is CAWRGRGNQPQHF. DNA of the CDR3: TGTGCCTGGAGGGGGAGGGGGAATCAGCCCCAGCATTTT.

The chain is built from TRBV18 and TRBJ2-5; possibly TRBD2 for D (5 bases). This CDR3 spans 15 amino acids. The V gene's germline CDR1 is KGHSH and CDR2 LQKENI. V lost 3 bases and J lost 2, with 13 bases in between. CDR3 in DNA: TGTGCCAGCTCACCCCCCAGCCGGGATCAAGAGACCCAGTACTTC. This encodes CASSPPSRDQETQYF.

The count of this clone is one. The V and J genes are TRBV6-5 and TRBJ2-1; no clear D gene. Germline V gene lookup returns CDR1 MNHEY and CDR2 SVGAGI. This CDR3 contains 14 residues. Deletions cut 5 bases from V and 5 bases from J, with 13 bases between. The CDR3 coding sequence is TGTGCCAGCAGTCGATCGAGGAGTGACAATGAGCAGTTCTTC. Amino acid sequence: CASSRSRSDNEQFF.

The CDR3 loop is CASNPTPYGYTF. For the CDR3, the DNA is TGTGCCAGCAACCCCACCCCCTATGGCTACACCTTC. The V and J genes are TRBV28 and TRBJ1-2; D is ambiguous. The CDR3 is 12 residues long. Per the germline V gene, CDR1 is MDHEN and CDR2 is SYDVKM. V was pared by 7 bases and J by 4 bases, with 10 bases between.

The V and J genes are TRBV29-1 and TRBJ2-3; D ambiguous. The CDR3 contains 16 residues. The germline V gene encodes CDR1 SQVTM and CDR2 ANQGSEA. Trimming cost V 7 bases and J 6 bases, with 26 bases left between them. CDR3 residues: CSATLGGLPGGDTQYF. CDR3 DNA: TGCAGCGCTACCTTAGGTGGGCTCCCCGGTGGGGATACGCAGTATTTT.

This chain uses TRBV18 with TRBJ1-1; no firm D call. Germline lookup yields CDR1 KGHSH and CDR2 LQKENI. V dropped 2 bases and J dropped 7 bases, with 14 bases sitting between them. This CDR3 region has 14 residues. CDR3 amino acids: CASSPERVLGEAFF. The CDR3 nucleotides are TGTGCCAGCTCACCAGAACGGGTTTTGGGTGAAGCTTTCTTT.

The genes are TRBV2 and TRBJ1-4; TRBD1 aligns across 7 bases. V gave up 8 bases and J gave up 3 bases; unmatched junction bases: 9. CDR3 size: 15 residues. Germline V gives CDR1 SNHLY, CDR2 FYNNEI. CDR3 bases: TGTGCCAGCCGTAACCAACAGGGGTCTAATGAAAAACTGTTTTTT. Translating gives CASRNQQGSNEKLFF.

This chain connects TRBV5-1 to TRBJ1-6; D is ambiguous. The CDR3 has 16 residues. Germline CDR1 reads SGHRS; CDR2 reads YFSETQ. Trimming removed 2 bases at V and 0 bases at J, with 9 bases between. CDR3 sequence: CASSLRGNSYNSPLHF. CDR3 nucleotides: TGCGCCAGCAGCTTAAGAGGGAACTCCTATAATTCACCCCTCCACTTT. The full variable domain, with the rest looked up from reference TRBV5-1 and TRBJ1-6, is KAGVTQTPRYLIKTRGQQVTLSCSPISGHRSVSWYQQTPGQGLQFLFEYFSETQRNKGNFPGRFSGRQFSNSRSEMNVSTLELGDSALYLCASSLRGNSYNSPLHFGNGTRLTVT.

The chain uses TRBV7-6 and TRBJ2-2, with TRBD2 identical over 11 bases. The germline V gene has CDR1 SGHVS and CDR2 FNYEAQ. This CDR3 contains 17 residues. The J segment lost 1 base and the V segment lost 10 bases, leaving 11 bases of the junction unmatched. DNA for the CDR3: TGTGCCACCCACGGTAGCGGGAGGGCCTTGAACACCGGGGAGCTGTTTTTT. Protein sequence: CATHGSGRALNTGELFF.

The rearrangement joins TRBV19 to TRBJ1-1; the D gene is possibly TRBD1 (5 bases). In germline, CDR1 is LNHDA, CDR2 SQIVND (reference sequence). This CDR3 has 11 amino acids. V lost 11 bases and J 5 bases, leaving 12 bases between the germline ends. The CDR3 bases are TGTGCCTCGGGGGTTAGTACTGAAGCTTTCTTT. Its translation: CASGVSTEAFF.

V gene TRBV28 combines with J gene TRBJ2-1, with unresolved D. The CDR3 extends over 13 amino acids. The germline V and J ends were trimmed by 3 bases and 5 bases, with 8 bases remaining between them. CDR1 MDHEN and CDR2 SYDVKM come from the germline V gene. CDR3 coding DNA: TGTGCCAGCAGTTTTTGGCCTCACAATGAGCAGTTCTTC. It translates to CASSFWPHNEQFF. Full variable domain (remainder filled in from reference TRBV28 and TRBJ2-1): DVKVTQSSRYLVKRTGEKVFLECVQDMDHENMFWYRQDPGLGLRLIYFSYDVKMKEKGDIPEGYSVSREKKERFSLILESASTNQTSMYLCASSFWPHNEQFFGPGTRLTVL.

This clone has only one observation. This chain links TRBV11-3 with TRBJ2-1, with 7 positions matching TRBD2. J was trimmed by 7 bases and V by 3 bases; bases with no gene match: 6. This CDR3 contains 14 residues. Per the germline V gene, CDR1 is SGHNT and CDR2 is YENEEA. The chain's CDR3 is CASSFPGGSNEQFF. The CDR3 DNA follows: TGTGCCAGCAGCTTCCCAGGCGGGAGTAATGAGCAGTTCTTC. The whole variable domain, remainder taken from reference TRBV11-3 and TRBJ2-1, is EAGVVQSPRYKIIEKKQPVAFWCNPISGHNTLYWYLQNLGQGPELLIRYENEEAVDDSQLPKDRFSAERLKGVDSTLKIQPAELGDSAVYLCASSFPGGSNEQFFGPGTRLTVL.

The chain combines TRBV19 with TRBJ2-1; D is unclear. CDR1 is LNHDA, CDR2 SQIVND, per germline (reference sequence). The V end was cut by 2 bases, the J end by 0 bases, with 11 bases between. The CDR3 has 16 amino acids. In DNA form, the CDR3 reads TGTGCCAGTAGTATATTAAGACGACCCTCCTACAATGAGCAGTTCTTC. Protein product: CASSILRRPSYNEQFF.

V is TRBV14 and J is TRBJ2-7; D perhaps matches TRBD2 (5 bases). The CDR3 has 17 amino acids. Germline V lookup: CDR1 SGHDN, CDR2 FVKESK. Trimming shortened V by 3 bases and J by 7 bases, and 25 bases separated the two germline ends. CDR3 DNA sequence: TGTGCCAGCAGCCAGCTGACCGGACTCAGCGGCCTTTATGAGCAGTACTTC. Protein: CASSQLTGLSGLYEQYF.

The chain employs TRBV30 and TRBJ2-4; 7 bases fit TRBD1. Trimming removed 8 bases from V and 12 bases from J; junction bases left unmatched: 10. Germline V gene sequence: CDR1 GTSNPN, CDR2 SVGIG (reference sequence). The CDR3 runs 11 residues. CDR3: CAGQSQGDQYF. The CDR3, as DNA: TGTGCCGGACAGAGTCAGGGGGATCAGTACTTC.

The CDR3 loop reads CAISESYSYEQYF. The CDR3 nucleotides are TGTGCCATCAGTGAGTCGTACAGCTACGAGCAGTACTTC. The chain combines TRBV10-3 with TRBJ2-7; D unresolved. Germline assignment: CDR1 ENHRY and CDR2 SYGVKD. Trimming took 0 bases from V and 3 from J, leaving 6 bases between them. CDR3 length equals 13 residues.

The chain is built from TRBV12-2 and TRBJ2-7; TRBD1 reflects the table's D call only, with no check against the DNA. TRBV12-2 is tagged as a pseudogene. The length of the CDR3 is 11 residues. CDR3: CASRPTYEQYF. The CDR3 nucleotides are TGTGCAAGTCGCCCCACCTACGAGCAGTACTTC.

Concerning this clone itself: The same CDR3 arises from other DNA sequences in this sample as well. The V call is TRBV5-1, the J call TRBJ2-7, with TRBD2 identical over 9 bases. The junction had 5 bases not matched to a gene; V was cut back by 0 bases and J by 4 bases. The germline V gene encodes CDR1 SGHRS and CDR2 YFSETQ. This CDR3 region has 15 residues. The CDR3 bases are TGCGCCAGCAGCTTGGGACTAGCGGCTCCTTACGAGCAGTACTTC. It encodes CASSLGLAAPYEQYF.